Below are 20 T cell receptor beta chains sequenced from a single sample in a study of relationships among human T cell subsets. TCR alpha and beta CDR3s were amplified from mRNA by semiquantitative ARM-PCR. Exponential amplification used communal superprimers after tagged nested gene-specific primers in ARM-PCR. TCRdb re-analysed the multiplex PCR reads in MiXCR, keeping a single row per CDR3 protein. This table has approximately 15,000 distinct CDR3 sequences, around two thirds appearing once. The sequenced material came from total T cells sorted from blood. The receptors originated from a man aged 35 to 55 in good health.

This rearrangement joins TRBV30 to TRBJ2-1, with a possible D match to TRBD2 (7 bases). This CDR3 contains 24 residues. From germline, CDR1 is GTSNPN and CDR2 SVGIG (reference sequence). Deletions cut 7 bases from V and 6 bases from J, with 49 bases between. In nucleotides, the CDR3 is TGTGCCTCGGACGGAGCGTTGGTTGAGGGGGACGGGACTGGCGGGAGTTATAGGCTCAATGAGCAGTTCTTC. Translated, it gives CASDGALVEGDGTGGSYRLNEQFF.

The chain is built from TRBV20-1 and TRBJ2-1; no clear D gene. This CDR3 comprises 11 residues. Germline V gene lookup returns CDR1 DFQATT and CDR2 SNEGSKA (reference sequence). V was trimmed by 4 bases and J by 4 bases, leaving 5 bases between them. As DNA, the CDR3 is TGCAGTGCTACATATTACAATGAGCAGTTCTTC. This translates into CSATYYNEQFF.

This rearrangement joins TRBV29-1 to TRBJ2-3; possible D gene TRBD1, 6 bases. V was cut by 5 bases and J by 5 bases, with 17 bases left in between. Germline-derived CDR1 and CDR2 are SQVTM and ANQGSEA. The CDR3 runs 14 residues. CDR3 amino acids: CSVKQGLGGDTQYF. Written as DNA, the CDR3 is TGCAGCGTTAAGCAGGGCCTAGGGGGAGATACGCAGTATTTT.

CDR3 coding DNA: TGTGCCAGCAGCTCTGACAGGGGAGGTGAGCAGTTCTTC. It yields the protein CASSSDRGGEQFF. The rearrangement links TRBV11-2 to TRBJ2-1; 8 nucleotides align to TRBD1. The CDR3 length is 13 residues. Trimming at V came to 4 bases and at J to 9 bases, leaving 5 bases not matched to a gene. Per the germline V gene, CDR1 is SGHAT and CDR2 is FQNNGV. Full variable domain (rest looked up from reference TRBV11-2 and TRBJ2-1): EAGVAQSPRYKIIEKRQSVAFWCNPISGHATLYWYQQILGQGPKLLIQFQNNGVVDDSQLPKDRFSAERLKGVDSTLKIQPAKLEDSAVYLCASSSDRGGEQFFGPGTRLTVL.

The CDR3 here is CASSMVNEQFF. DNA of the CDR3: TGTGCCAGCTCAATGGTCAATGAGCAGTTCTTC. The rearrangement links TRBV18 to TRBJ2-1, with D hard to call. The V gene lost 5 bases and the J gene lost 6 bases, with 5 bases spanning the gap. This CDR3 region has 11 residues. Germline CDR1 KGHSH, CDR2 LQKENI. The full variable domain, with the rest looked up from reference TRBV18 and TRBJ2-1, is NAGVMQNPRHLVRRRGQEARLRCSPMKGHSHVYWYRQLPEEGLKFMVYLQKENIIDESGMPKERFSAEFPKEGPSILRIQQVVRGDSAAYFCASSMVNEQFFGPGTRLTVL.

A note on this clonotype: Sequence at one end of the junction differs from germline and may be a read error. The chain has TRBV7-7 and TRBJ2-3; 7 nucleotides align to TRBD2. From germline, CDR1 is SSHAT and CDR2 FNYEAQ (reference sequence). The CDR3 runs 15 residues. The CDR3 loop is CASSRSGTPTDTQYF. DNA for the CDR3: TGTGCTAGCAGCAGAAGCGGGACCCCCACAGATACGCAGTATTTT.

The V gene is TRBV20-1, the J gene TRBJ2-1; D is perhaps TRBD2 (6 bases). V was pared by 0 bases and J by 8 bases, with 20 bases between. Germline values: CDR1 DFQATT, CDR2 SNEGSKA (reference sequence). This CDR3 is 16 amino acids long. This CDR3 reads CSARDPLATLRYEQFF. CDR3 in DNA: TGCAGTGCTAGAGACCCCCTAGCGACGTTGAGGTATGAGCAGTTCTTC.

The chain has TRBV28 and TRBJ1-2, with D perhaps TRBD1 (6 bases). The germline CDR1 and CDR2 sequences are MDHEN and SYDVKM. The CDR3 extends over 18 amino acids. V was clipped by 5 bases and J by 3 bases, with 25 bases between them. The CDR3 protein is CASSPPSGTSLNYYGYTF. In nucleotides, the CDR3 is TGTGCCAGCAGTCCCCCCTCCGGGACATCCCTAAATTACTATGGCTACACCTTC.

V and J are TRBV5-6 and TRBJ1-2, with 12 bases fitting TRBD1. From germline, CDR1 is SGHDT and CDR2 YYEEEE. This CDR3 spans 15 amino acids. The V gene end was trimmed by 5 bases and the J gene end by 5 bases; junction bases not matched to a gene: 7. This chain's CDR3 is CASRKGQGALYGYTF. Written as DNA, the CDR3 is TGTGCCAGCAGGAAGGGACAGGGGGCGCTTTATGGCTACACCTTC.

The chain uses TRBV10-3 and TRBJ2-6; tentative D call: TRBD2 (5 bases). V lost 0 bases, J lost 0 bases, and 15 bases lay in between. The CDR3 extends over 19 amino acids. The germline gives CDR1 ENHRY, CDR2 SYGVKD. The CDR3 nucleotides read TGTGCCATCAGTGAGTCTCTAGCAGTTCGGCCCTCTGGGGCCAACGTCCTGACTTTC. Its protein is CAISESLAVRPSGANVLTF.

This clonotype appeared a few times. The genes are TRBV2 and TRBJ2-2; 12 bases are a match to TRBD2. Trimming removed 0 bases from V and 3 bases from J; junction bases left unmatched: 5. The CDR3 is 18 residues long. Germline assignment: CDR1 SNHLY and CDR2 FYNNEI. The CDR3 bases are TGTGCCAGCAGTGAAGCGCCTAGCGGGAGGGCCGACACCGGGGAGCTGTTTTTT. Translating gives CASSEAPSGRADTGELFF.

This chain connects TRBV29-1 to TRBJ2-1; possibly TRBD2 for D (5 bases). Germline CDR1 is SQVTM and CDR2 is ANQGSEA. The CDR3 runs to 14 residues. V was clipped by 4 bases and J by 2 bases, with 12 bases between them. CDR3 residues: CSVVAPGAYNEQFF. The CDR3 nucleotides read TGCAGCGTTGTGGCCCCCGGGGCCTACAATGAGCAGTTCTTC.

The chain is built from TRBV29-1 and TRBJ2-1; 10 nucleotides agree with TRBD2. The V gene end was trimmed by 6 bases and the J gene end by 3 bases; junction bases not matched to a gene: 8. The CDR3 covers 15 residues. Looked up from germline, CDR1 is SQVTM and CDR2 is ANQGSEA. Here the CDR3 DNA reads TGCAGCGTCCCCAAGACTAGCGGGTTCTACAATGAGCAGTTCTTC. It yields the protein CSVPKTSGFYNEQFF.

V gene TRBV10-2 combines with J gene TRBJ2-7; tentative D call: TRBD2 (7 bases). V lost 8 bases and J 3 bases, leaving 11 bases between the germline ends. CDR3 length equals 12 residues. From germline, CDR1 is WSHSY and CDR2 SAAADI. The CDR3 DNA reads TGCGCCAGCGCGGGGGCTATCTACGAGCAGTACTTC. Encoded protein: CASAGAIYEQYF.

This clonotype was counted a single time. The rearrangement uses TRBV6-1 and TRBJ1-6; TRBD1 might be the D (5 bases). The CDR3 sequence is 14 residues long. V was shortened by 3 bases and J by 7 bases, with 10 bases between the two germline ends. Per germline, CDR1 MNHNS and CDR2 SASEGT. The CDR3 sequence: CASSDRAENSPLHF. The DNA for the CDR3 is TGTGCCAGCAGTGACAGGGCGGAGAATTCACCCCTCCACTTT.

This chain connects TRBV14 to TRBJ2-7; D not certain. This CDR3 contains 12 residues. The V gene's germline CDR1 is SGHDN and CDR2 FVKESK. Trimming removed 0 bases at V and 7 bases at J, with 7 bases between. CDR3 bases: TGTGCCAGCAGCCAAGATGGGTTTGAGCAGTACTTC. It yields the protein CASSQDGFEQYF.

The chain couples TRBV5-4 to TRBJ1-2; D possibly corresponds to TRBD1 (5 bases). Germline V gene sequence: CDR1 SGHNT, CDR2 YYREEE (reference sequence). V gave up 0 bases and J gave up 7 bases, with 10 bases separating them. The CDR3 extends over 13 amino acids. The CDR3 region has the DNA TGTGCCAGCAGCTTGGGCAGGGAGGTTGGCTACACCTTC. Translation: CASSLGREVGYTF.

This clonotype came up a few times. This chain links TRBV11-2 with TRBJ2-3, with 8 bases identical to TRBD2. After removal of 10 bases from V and 9 bases from J, the junction contained 12 bases not matched to a gene. Germline values: CDR1 SGHAT, CDR2 FQNNGV. CDR3 length equals 13 residues. Here the CDR3 DNA reads TGTGCCAACAGTCTGAATAGCGGGGACACGCAGTATTTT. Translation gives CANSLNSGDTQYF.

The V gene is TRBV6-4, the J gene TRBJ1-5; the D is unclear. CDR1 is MRHNA, CDR2 SNTAGT, per germline. The CDR3 contains 16 residues. Trimming took 7 bases from V and 1 from J, leaving 17 bases between them. The CDR3 region is CASISDLHPSNQPQHF. CDR3 coding DNA: TGTGCCAGCATATCGGACCTCCACCCCAGCAATCAGCCCCAGCATTTT.

Relative to its sample, this clonotype is medium-sized. This chain connects TRBV7-2 to TRBJ1-2; no firm D call. Trimming stripped 1 base from V and 4 bases from J, with 13 bases between. CDR3 length equals 15 residues. Germline loops: CDR1 SGHTA, CDR2 FQGNSA. The CDR3 loop is CASSLGGNTFYGYTF. CDR3 DNA sequence: TGTGCCAGCAGCTTAGGAGGTAATACCTTCTATGGCTACACCTTC.